This T cell receptor (beta chain) was recorded in a study of blood T cells in healthy people across ages. Each individual donor underwent a draw of 8.5 to 10 milliliters of peripheral blood. Study-wide findings and caveats: Relative to aged donors, long-lived donors carried more naive CD4+ cells and displayed higher diversity. The study regarded diversity estimates from one million T cells as underestimates. PBMC samples, being unsorted, prevented any conclusive comparison of naive and antigen-experienced cells.

The CDR3 contains 15 residues. The germline CDR1 and CDR2 sequences are SEHNR and FQNEAQ (reference sequence). V gave up 4 bases and J gave up 0 bases, with 13 bases separating them. PCR was performed a second time for roughly 7 to 11 cycles using a sample-barcoded 5' primer and a J-beta primer mix. TCRdb independently ran MiXCR on the 5' RACE reads; one entry per CDR3 protein. The table records about 1.7 million distinct CDR3 sequences, 28% of them present only once. To note about this clonotype: The antigen remains unidentified.

V usage is TRBV7-9 and J usage is TRBJ2-7; the D gene is possibly TRBD1 (6 bases). The sequence came from a woman younger than 45 in good health. Sequenced material: blood. CDR3 sequence (DNA): TGTGCCAGCAGCTCTGCACCAGGGGCCTCCTACGAGCAGTACTTC. Amino acid sequence: CASSSAPGASYEQYF.